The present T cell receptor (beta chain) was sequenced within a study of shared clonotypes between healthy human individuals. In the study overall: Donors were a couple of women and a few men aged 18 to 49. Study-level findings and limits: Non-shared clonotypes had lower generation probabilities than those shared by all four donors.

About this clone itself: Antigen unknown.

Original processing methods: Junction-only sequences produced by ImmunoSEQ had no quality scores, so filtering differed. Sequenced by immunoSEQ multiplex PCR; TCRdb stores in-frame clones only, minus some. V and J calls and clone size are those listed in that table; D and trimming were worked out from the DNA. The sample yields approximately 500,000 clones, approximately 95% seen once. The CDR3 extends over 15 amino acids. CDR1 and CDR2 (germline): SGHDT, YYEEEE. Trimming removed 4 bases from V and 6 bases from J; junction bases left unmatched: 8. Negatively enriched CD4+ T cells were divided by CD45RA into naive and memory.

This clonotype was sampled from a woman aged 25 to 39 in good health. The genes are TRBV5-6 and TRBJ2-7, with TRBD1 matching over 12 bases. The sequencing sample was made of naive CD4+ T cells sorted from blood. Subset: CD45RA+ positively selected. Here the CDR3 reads CASSIGGTGGREQYF. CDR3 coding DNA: TGTGCCAGCAGCATTGGTGGGACAGGGGGCCGCGAGCAGTACTTC.